This T cell receptor beta chain was retrieved from a study of T-cell reconstitution after alpha-beta-depleted transplantation in children. Germline assignment: CDR1 SGHRS and CDR2 YFSETQ. V was trimmed by 4 bases and J by 2 bases, leaving 18 bases between them. This CDR3 comprises 16 residues. This sample's TCRbeta library carried unique molecular identifier barcodes. TCRdb processed the PCR reads anew with MiXCR; each CDR3 protein has one entry. Of around 300,000 distinct CDR3 sequences detected, over 20% appear once; the ten largest clones hold about a tenth. This sample comprised PBMCs, mostly from graft donor cells, obtained 180 days after TCRalphabeta/CD19-depleted stem cell transplant. This clonotype was sampled from a male patient younger than 18 who had a stem cell transplant for acute lymphoblastic leukemia, so the T cells may come from the graft donor. This chain uses TRBV5-1 with TRBJ1-2; a possible D gene is TRBD1 (6 bases). The CDR3 region has the DNA TGCGCCAGCAGCCGCGGGGGGGGCGCGGAGAACTATGGCTACACCTTC. This sequence encodes CASSRGGGAENYGYTF. Using reference TRBV5-1 and TRBJ1-2 for the parts outside the CDR3, the full variable domain is KAGVTQTPRYLIKTRGQQVTLSCSPISGHRSVSWYQQTPGQGLQFLFEYFSETQRNKGNFPGRFSGRQFSNSRSEMNVSTLELGDSALYLCASSRGGGAENYGYTFGSGTRLTVV.